A single T cell receptor (beta chain) is shown here with its context. Here immunoSEQ multiplex PCR was the method, and the copy in TCRdb shows in-frame clones only, minus some. The data hold 2,500,000 or so clones, with roughly 93% observed a single time. The data were taken from a study of shared clonotypes between healthy human individuals. The sequencing sample was made of naive CD4+ T cells from PBMCs. Subset: CD45RA+ positively selected. This TCR derives from a man younger than 35 in good health. Some clones in this sample may be carry-over from other donors' samples.

CDR3 sequence (DNA): TGTGCCAGCGGAACAGGGGGGACGTTCAATGAGCAGTTCTTC. It yields the protein CASGTGGTFNEQFF. The chain links TRBV28 to TRBJ2-1; 8 positions match TRBD1. The junction had 9 bases not matched to a gene; V was cut back by 8 bases and J by 6 bases. The germline V gene has CDR1 MDHEN and CDR2 SYDVKM. The CDR3 spans 14 residues.